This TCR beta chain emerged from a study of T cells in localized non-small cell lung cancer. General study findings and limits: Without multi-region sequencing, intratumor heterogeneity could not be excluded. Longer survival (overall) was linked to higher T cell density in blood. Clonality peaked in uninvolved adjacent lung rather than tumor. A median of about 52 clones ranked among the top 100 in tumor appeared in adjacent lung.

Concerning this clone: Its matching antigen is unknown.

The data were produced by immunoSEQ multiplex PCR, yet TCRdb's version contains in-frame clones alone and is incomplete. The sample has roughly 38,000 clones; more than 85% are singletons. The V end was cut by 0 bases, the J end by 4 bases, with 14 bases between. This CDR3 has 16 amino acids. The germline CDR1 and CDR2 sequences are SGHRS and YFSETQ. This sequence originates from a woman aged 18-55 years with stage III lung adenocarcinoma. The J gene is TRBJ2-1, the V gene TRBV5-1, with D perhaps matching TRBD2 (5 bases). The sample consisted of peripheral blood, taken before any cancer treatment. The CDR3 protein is CASSLEVTGSYNEQFF. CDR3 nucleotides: TGCGCCAGCAGCTTGGAGGTAACGGGATCATACAATGAGCAGTTCTTC.